The 3 T cell receptor beta chains presented below share a single source sample, sequenced in a study of technical replicates of blood from a few donors (dated by TCRdb to between 2016 and 2019). The library was produced with the immunoSEQ multiplex PCR assay. The source is immuneACCESS, and TCRdb retained only in-frame sequences with V and J called. Part of the clones is not carried over; for the studies checked, unresolved V genes explain less than half of this, and the remainder is unexplained. Here the sample has 40,000 to 60,000 clones; 90% to 95% occur a single time. 3.5% to 4.5% of the sample is taken by the ten largest. Source material: PBMCs. These receptor sequences come from a human donor in good health. Some clones in this sample may be carry-over from other donors' samples.

The chain recombines TRBV2 with TRBJ1-1, with D perhaps matching TRBD1 (5 bases). The CDR3 has 13 residues. Germline assignment: CDR1 SNHLY and CDR2 FYNNEI. V was clipped by 5 bases and J by 6 bases, with 13 bases between them. CDR3 bases: TGTGCCAGCAGTTTCTCAGGGTTAGCTGAAGCTTTCTTT. Protein: CASSFSGLAEAFF.

V usage is TRBV5-1 and J usage is TRBJ2-5; 8 bases map to TRBD2. Germline loops: CDR1 SGHRS, CDR2 YFSETQ. The CDR3 has 16 residues. Trimming took 4 bases from V and 5 from J; bases not matched to a gene: 13. CDR3 DNA: TGCGCCAGCAGCCAGGCGGTGATAGCGGGGAGGGAGACCCAGTACTTC. Residues: CASSQAVIAGRETQYF.

The chain links TRBV27 to TRBJ2-7; tentatively, D is TRBD1 (5 bases). Germline V gene lookup returns CDR1 MNHEY and CDR2 SMNVEV (reference sequence). Trimming left V 5 bases short and J 2 bases short, with 13 bases between. CDR3 size: 14 residues. CDR3 nucleotide sequence: TGTGCCAGCAGTCAGCAGGGTCGGCCCTACGAGCAGTACTTC. Its translation is CASSQQGRPYEQYF.